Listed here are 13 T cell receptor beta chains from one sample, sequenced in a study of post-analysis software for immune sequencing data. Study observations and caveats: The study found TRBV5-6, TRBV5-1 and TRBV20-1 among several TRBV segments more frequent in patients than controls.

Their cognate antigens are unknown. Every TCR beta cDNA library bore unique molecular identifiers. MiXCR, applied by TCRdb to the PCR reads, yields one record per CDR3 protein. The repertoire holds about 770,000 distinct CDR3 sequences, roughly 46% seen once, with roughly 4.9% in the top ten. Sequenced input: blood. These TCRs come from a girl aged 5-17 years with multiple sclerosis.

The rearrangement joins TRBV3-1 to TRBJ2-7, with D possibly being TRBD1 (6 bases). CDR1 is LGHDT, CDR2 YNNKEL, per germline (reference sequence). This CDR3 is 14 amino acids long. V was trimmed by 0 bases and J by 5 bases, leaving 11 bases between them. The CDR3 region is CASSQDPHRDEQYF. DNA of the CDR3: TGTGCCAGCAGCCAAGATCCCCACAGGGACGAGCAGTACTTC.

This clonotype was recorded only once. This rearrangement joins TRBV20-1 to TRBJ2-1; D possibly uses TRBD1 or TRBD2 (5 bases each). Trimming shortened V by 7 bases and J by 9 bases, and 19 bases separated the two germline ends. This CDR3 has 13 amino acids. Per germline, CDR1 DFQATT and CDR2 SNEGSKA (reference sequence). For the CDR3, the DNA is TGCAGTGAATCGAGAGGGGTCTTGAGTGAGCAGTTCTTC. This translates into CSESRGVLSEQFF.

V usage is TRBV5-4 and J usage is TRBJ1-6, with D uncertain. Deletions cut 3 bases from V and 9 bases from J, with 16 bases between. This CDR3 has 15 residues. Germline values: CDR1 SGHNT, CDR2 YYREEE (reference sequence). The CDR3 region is CASSSGGLNVSPLHF. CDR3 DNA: TGTGCCAGCAGCTCGGGAGGGCTCAACGTTTCACCCCTCCACTTT.

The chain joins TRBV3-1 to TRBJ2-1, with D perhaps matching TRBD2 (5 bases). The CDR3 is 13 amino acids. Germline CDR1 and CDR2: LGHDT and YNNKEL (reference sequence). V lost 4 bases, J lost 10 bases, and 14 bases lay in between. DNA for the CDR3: TGTGCCAGCAGCCTACCTGGAGACTACGAGCAGTTCTTC. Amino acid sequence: CASSLPGDYEQFF.

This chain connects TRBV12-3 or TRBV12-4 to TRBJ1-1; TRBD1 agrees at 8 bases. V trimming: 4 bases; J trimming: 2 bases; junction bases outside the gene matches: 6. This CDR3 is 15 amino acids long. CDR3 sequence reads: CASSSRTGFNTEAFF. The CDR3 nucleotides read TGTGCCAGCAGTTCCCGGACAGGGTTCAACACTGAAGCTTTCTTT.

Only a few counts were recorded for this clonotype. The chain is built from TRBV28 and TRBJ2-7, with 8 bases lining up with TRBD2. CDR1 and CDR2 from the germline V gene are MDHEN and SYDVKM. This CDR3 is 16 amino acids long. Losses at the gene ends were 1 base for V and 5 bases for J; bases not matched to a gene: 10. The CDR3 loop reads CASSLFGRAKSDEQYF. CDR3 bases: TGTGCCAGCAGTTTATTCGGGAGGGCCAAATCGGACGAGCAGTACTTC.

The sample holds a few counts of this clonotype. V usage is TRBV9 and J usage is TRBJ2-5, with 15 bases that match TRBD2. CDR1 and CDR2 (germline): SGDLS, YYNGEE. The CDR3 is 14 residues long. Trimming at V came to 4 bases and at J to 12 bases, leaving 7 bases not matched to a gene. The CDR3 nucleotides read TGTGCCAGCAGCCCGGGACTAGCGGGAGGCCCAAAGTACTTC. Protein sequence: CASSPGLAGGPKYF.

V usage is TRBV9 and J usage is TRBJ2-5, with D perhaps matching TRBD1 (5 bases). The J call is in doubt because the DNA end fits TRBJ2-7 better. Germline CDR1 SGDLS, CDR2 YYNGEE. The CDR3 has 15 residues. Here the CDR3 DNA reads TGTGCCAGCAGCCCCCTCCAGGGATCTCTTCTCGAGCAGTACTTC. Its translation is CASSPLQGSLLEQYF.

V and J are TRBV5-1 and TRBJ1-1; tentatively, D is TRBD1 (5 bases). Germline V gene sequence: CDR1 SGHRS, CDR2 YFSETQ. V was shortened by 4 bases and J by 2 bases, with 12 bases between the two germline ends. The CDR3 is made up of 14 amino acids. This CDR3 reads CASSHGTFNTEAFF. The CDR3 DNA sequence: TGCGCCAGCAGCCATGGGACCTTCAACACTGAAGCTTTCTTT. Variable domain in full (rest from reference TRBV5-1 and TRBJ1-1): KAGVTQTPRYLIKTRGQQVTLSCSPISGHRSVSWYQQTPGQGLQFLFEYFSETQRNKGNFPGRFSGRQFSNSRSEMNVSTLELGDSALYLCASSHGTFNTEAFFGQGTRLTVV.

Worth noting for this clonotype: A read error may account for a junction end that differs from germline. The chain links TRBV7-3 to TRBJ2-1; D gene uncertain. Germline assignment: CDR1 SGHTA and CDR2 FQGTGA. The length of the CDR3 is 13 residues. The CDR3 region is CASSLRLYDEQFF. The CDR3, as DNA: TGTGCCAGCAGCTTGAGACTCTACGATGAGCAGTTCTTC. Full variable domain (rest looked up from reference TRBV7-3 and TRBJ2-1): GAGVSQTPSNKVTEKGKYVELRCDPISGHTALYWYRQSLGQGPEFLIYFQGTGAADDSGLPNDRFFAVRPEGSVSTLKIQRTERGDSAVYLCASSLRLYDEQFFGPGTRLTVL.

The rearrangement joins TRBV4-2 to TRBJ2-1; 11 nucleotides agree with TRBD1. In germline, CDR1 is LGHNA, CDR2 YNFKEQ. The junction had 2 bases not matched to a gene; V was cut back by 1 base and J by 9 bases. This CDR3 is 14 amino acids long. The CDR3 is CASSQGTGGFEQFF. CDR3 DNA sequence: TGTGCCAGCAGCCAAGGGACAGGGGGCTTTGAGCAGTTCTTC.

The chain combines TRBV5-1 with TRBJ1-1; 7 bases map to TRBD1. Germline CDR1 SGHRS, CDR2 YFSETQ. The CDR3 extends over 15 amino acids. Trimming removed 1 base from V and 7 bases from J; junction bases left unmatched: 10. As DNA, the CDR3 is TGCGCCAGCAGCTTGCCGAACAGGGGTGGGAGTGAAGCTTTCTTT. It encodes CASSLPNRGGSEAFF.

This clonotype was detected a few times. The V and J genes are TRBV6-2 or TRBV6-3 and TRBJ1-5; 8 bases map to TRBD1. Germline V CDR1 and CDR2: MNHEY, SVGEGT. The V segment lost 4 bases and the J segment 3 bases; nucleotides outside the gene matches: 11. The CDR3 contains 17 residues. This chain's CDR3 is CASSSRKQGGDNQPQHF. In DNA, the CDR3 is TGTGCCAGCAGTTCCCGAAAACAGGGGGGTGACAATCAGCCCCAGCATTTT.